This T cell receptor (beta chain) was sequenced during a study of cytomegalovirus exposure and HLA in healthy donors. At the level of the study: T cells numbering approximately 170 million yielded some 100 million unique TCR beta sequences in an earlier analysis.

This PCR relied on a set of 60 Vbeta primers and 13 Jbeta primers. Profiled with immunoSEQ multiplex PCR; TCRdb holds only in-frame clones, not every one. The profile shows 150,000 to 200,000 clones, approximately 85% of them singletons. As concerns this clone: Its antigen is undetermined.

Study-level points and caveats: For most TCR sequences rarity was the rule, although some public TCRs occurred in many donors.

V dropped 7 bases and J dropped 2 bases, with 24 bases sitting between them. This CDR3 spans 18 amino acids. Germline V gives CDR1 MNHEY, CDR2 SMNVEV (reference sequence). The chain combines TRBV27 with TRBJ2-1, with D hard to call. This TCR was sampled from a girl between 10 and 17 years old in good health and CMV-seropositive. Material: PBMCs. The CDR3 loop is CASTLSGSVFSPYNEQFF. The CDR3 DNA is TGTGCCAGCACCTTATCTGGCAGTGTCTTTTCCCCCTACAATGAGCAGTTCTTC.